Listed here are 19 T cell receptor beta chains from one sample, sequenced in a study of regulatory T cells in long-lasting Graves disease. Time point defined: newly diagnosed GD, antithyroid drugs for less than 3 months. PBMCs provided the RNA from which the TCR library was made. The TCR beta library used iRepertoire HTBI primers with Arm-PCR amplification of CDR3. Using its own MiXCR run on the multiplex PCR reads, TCRdb lists one record per CDR3 protein. The sample has 500,000 to 700,000 distinct CDR3 sequences, 15% to 20% seen once; the top ten hold around 19%. These data were likewise used in another study, on T cells in Graves' hyperthyroidism and ophthalmopathy.

The input for sequencing was peripheral blood mononuclear cells (PBMCs), taken at new diagnosis, from a patient treated with antithyroid drugs. The receptors originated from a woman in her thirties with Graves disease.

This clonotype was seen ten or more times. The V and J genes are TRBV27 and TRBJ1-5; D possibly corresponds to TRBD1 (5 bases). With 6 bases removed from V and 0 bases from J, the gap between germline ends came to 18 bases. The CDR3 has 17 amino acids. Germline CDR1 and CDR2: MNHEY and SMNVEV (reference sequence). CDR3: CASSPSDKTYSNQPQHF. The DNA for the CDR3 is TGTGCCAGCAGCCCATCGGACAAGACCTATAGCAATCAGCCCCAGCATTTT.

In its sample, this clonotype was seen a few times. A junction end diverges from the germline sequence, so it may reflect a read error. V usage is TRBV28 and J usage is TRBJ1-3; 11 bases are shared with TRBD1. CDR1 MDHEN and CDR2 SYDVKM come from the germline V gene. CDR3 length: 17 amino acids. CDR3: CASSLTGTGGTGNTVYF. The CDR3 DNA is TGTGCCAGCAGTCTAACCGGGACAGGGGGAACTGGAAACACCGTATATTTT.

Turning to this clonotype: With a much larger clone just one base away, this may be a read error. The chain has TRBV5-6 and TRBJ1-1; D is perhaps TRBD1 (6 bases). The CDR3 totals 15 residues. The germline CDR1 and CDR2 sequences are SGHDT and YYEEEE. Here the CDR3 reads CTSSLRGGKDTEAFF. CDR3 in DNA: TGTACCAGCAGCCTCAGGGGAGGGAAGGACACTGAAGCTTTCTTT.

This clonotype was seen at least ten times. The chain is built from TRBV5-1 and TRBJ2-1; 9 nucleotides match TRBD1. V dropped 5 bases and J dropped 5; count of bases not matched to a gene: 2. The CDR3 covers 13 residues. Germline V lookup: CDR1 SGHRS, CDR2 YFSETQ. The CDR3 spells CASRQGANNEQFF. CDR3 DNA: TGCGCCAGCAGACAGGGGGCCAACAATGAGCAGTTCTTC.

This clonotype appeared many times. The V call is TRBV29-1, the J call TRBJ1-2; unclear D gene. Deletions cut 7 bases from V and 2 bases from J, with 14 bases between. The CDR3 is 13 amino acids. CDR1 and CDR2 from the germline V gene are SQVTM and ANQGSEA. This CDR3 is CSAIRGVNYGYTF. CDR3 bases: TGCAGCGCAATCCGCGGGGTGAACTATGGCTACACCTTC.

Ten or more counts support this clonotype. The gene calls are TRBV7-8 and TRBJ1-5, with D unclear. CDR1 and CDR2 from the germline V gene are SGHVS and FQNEAQ. The CDR3 length is 15 residues. Trimming stripped 3 bases from V and 2 bases from J, with 11 bases between. In DNA, the CDR3 is TGTGCCAGCAGCTTTGCGTCAGTTGGCAATCAGCCCCAGCATTTT. The encoded protein is CASSFASVGNQPQHF.

Of note for this clonotype: A much larger clonotype is one base distant, so this may be a read error. This rearrangement joins TRBV11-1 to TRBJ1-6; no clear D gene. CDR3 length equals 14 residues. Between the trimmed V and J ends, which lost 4 bases and 9 bases, there was a span of 13 bases. Germline CDR1 reads SGHAT; CDR2 reads FQDESV (reference sequence). Here the CDR3 DNA reads TGTGCCAGCAGCTCTCGGTCGGTTGGTTCACCCCTCCACTTT. It encodes CASSSRSVGSPLHF.

This clonotype was seen repeatedly, ten times or more. The chain joins TRBV11-2 to TRBJ1-1; possibly TRBD1 for D (5 bases). The V end lost 6 bases, the J end lost 5 bases, and 22 bases lay between the germline ends. Germline assignment: CDR1 SGHAT and CDR2 FQNNGV. The CDR3 runs to 16 residues. The chain's CDR3 is CASRPLRQTHLTEAFF. CDR3 bases: TGTGCCAGCAGACCCCTGCGACAGACCCACCTTACTGAAGCTTTCTTT.

This clonotype appeared many times. The chain recombines TRBV5-1 with TRBJ2-1, with 9 bases matching TRBD1. CDR3 size: 14 residues. Per germline, CDR1 SGHRS and CDR2 YFSETQ. With V trimmed by 10 bases and J by 7 bases, 12 bases remained unmatched. Here the CDR3 DNA reads TGCGCCGGAGCCCGGGACAGGGCGGATAATGAGCAGTTCTTC. Amino acids: CAGARDRADNEQFF.

Only a few counts were recorded for this clonotype. The rearrangement uses TRBV28 and TRBJ2-7; the D is unclear. The CDR3 consists of 12 residues. Germline values: CDR1 MDHEN, CDR2 SYDVKM. Trimming took 4 bases from V and 7 from J, leaving 11 bases between them. The chain's CDR3 is CASSSRLGEQYF. The CDR3 DNA follows: TGTGCCAGCAGTTCACGGCTTGGGGAGCAGTACTTC.

At least ten counts were recorded for this clonotype. V gene TRBV11-1 combines with J gene TRBJ2-7; weak D call: TRBD1 (6 bases). The CDR3 spans 16 residues. Germline V gene data show CDR1 as SGHAT and CDR2 as FQDESV (reference sequence). Trimming took off 0 bases at V and 4 bases at J, with 16 bases between the two ends. CDR3 sequence: CASSLATGTSSYEQYF. Written as DNA, the CDR3 is TGTGCCAGCAGCTTAGCCACCGGGACATCAAGTTACGAGCAGTACTTC.

In this sample, this clonotype turned up many times. The chain links TRBV6-5 to TRBJ1-1; D not resolved. The V gene lost 0 bases and the J gene lost 8 bases, with 25 bases spanning the gap. Germline lookup yields CDR1 MNHEY and CDR2 SVGAGI. The CDR3 is 18 residues long. The DNA of the CDR3 is TGTGCCAGCAGTTACTCGGGCGCGGGTACCCGGAGAGAGAGGGAAGCTTTCTTT. It yields the protein CASSYSGAGTRREREAFF.

This clonotype showed up just a few times. The chain links TRBV14 to TRBJ2-1; D unclear. The CDR3 loop spans 14 amino acids. Trimming took off 4 bases at V and 9 bases at J, with 16 bases between the two ends. Germline V gives CDR1 SGHDN, CDR2 FVKESK. The CDR3 bases are TGTGCCAGCAGCCCACTTTGGAGAGGCGGTGAGCAGTTCTTC. Amino acids: CASSPLWRGGEQFF.

The chain has TRBV27 and TRBJ1-5, with D perhaps matching TRBD1 (6 bases). V shed 8 bases and J shed 3 bases, with 23 bases lying between them. The CDR3 runs 17 residues. Germline V lookup: CDR1 MNHEY, CDR2 SMNVEV (reference sequence). CDR3 nucleotides: TGTGCCAGCGCTCGCGGGGGGGCCCATCCCCACAATCAGCCCCAGCATTTT. Translating it yields CASARGGAHPHNQPQHF.

This clonotype appeared a few times. The J gene is TRBJ2-3, the V gene TRBV24-1, with 9 bases aligning to TRBD2. The germline V gene encodes CDR1 KGHDR and CDR2 SFDVKD. J gave up 4 bases and V 4 bases, and 8 bases lay outside the gene matches. The CDR3 loop spans 16 amino acids. This CDR3 is CATSDRLADQPDTQYF. The CDR3 DNA is TGTGCCACCAGTGACAGACTAGCGGACCAACCAGATACGCAGTATTTT.

In regard to this clonotype: This is likely an artifact of a read error, given a far larger clone one base away. The rearrangement links TRBV2 to TRBJ2-5; 10 nucleotides agree with TRBD2. The J call is uncertain, as TRBJ2-1 better fits the DNA end. The CDR3 length is 20 residues. Per the germline V gene, CDR1 is SNHLY and CDR2 is FYNNEI. CDR3 sequence (DNA): TGTGCCAGCAGTGAATCGCAGGCCGGGTTGGGACTAGCGAGTTACAATGAGCAGTTCTTC. It yields the protein CASSESQAGLGLASYNEQFF.

This rearrangement joins TRBV4-1 to TRBJ1-1; D remains ambiguous. This CDR3 is 18 amino acids long. Deletions cut 1 base from V and 1 base from J, with 19 bases between. Germline V CDR1 and CDR2: MGHRA, YSYEKL. CDR3 residues: CASSQGRPGVPSNTEAFF. CDR3 sequence (DNA): TGCGCCAGCAGCCAAGGGCGCCCCGGGGTTCCCTCGAACACTGAAGCTTTCTTT.

In its sample, this clonotype was seen a few times. CDR3 region: CASRLVSDEQYF. CDR3 bases: TGTGCCAGCAGACTGGTATCCGACGAGCAGTACTTC. This rearrangement joins TRBV7-2 to TRBJ2-7; D gene ambiguous. This CDR3 region has 12 residues. CDR1 and CDR2 (germline): SGHTA, FQGNSA. Trimming pared 6 bases from V and 5 bases from J, leaving 11 bases between.

The chain employs TRBV30 and TRBJ1-2, with a possible D match to TRBD1 (6 bases). The ends were cut back, 1 base at V and 2 bases at J, with 17 bases in the middle. Germline V gene sequence: CDR1 GTSNPN, CDR2 SVGIG (reference sequence). The CDR3 runs to 16 residues. Written as DNA, the CDR3 is TGTGCCTGGAGTGGAGGGGGTCGAGATGAGAACTATGGCTACACCTTC. It yields the protein CAWSGGGRDENYGYTF.